This T cell receptor beta chain comes out of a study of cytomegalovirus exposure and HLA in healthy donors. General study results and limits: Equally common other TCR beta chains were less clonally expanded than HLA-associated ones, a later analysis found. In the analysis, some V segments, TRBV6-2 and TRBV6-3 included, were excluded as indistinguishable.

All the people who gave samples were healthy bone marrow donors. Germline lookup yields CDR1 SGDLS and CDR2 YYNGEE. The V segment lost 4 bases and the J segment 5 bases; nucleotides outside the gene matches: 2. This CDR3 spans 12 amino acids. With respect to this clone: The antigen is unknown.

Use of 60 Vbeta and 13 Jbeta primers characterized the PCR. TCRdb keeps only in-frame clones here, not all; method: immunoSEQ multiplex PCR. Of 90,000 to 120,000 clones detected, roughly 80% appear once; the ten largest clones hold approximately 2.1%. J is TRBJ2-7 and V is TRBV9, with 8 positions matching TRBD2. This sequence originates from a man aged 25-40 years in good health and CMV-seronegative. The sequenced material came from PBMCs. The CDR3 sequence is CASSPGGDEQYF. DNA for the CDR3: TGTGCCAGCAGCCCCGGGGGGGACGAGCAGTACTTC.